This TCR beta chain stems from a study of T cells after yellow fever vaccination. Per the germline V gene, CDR1 is LGHDT and CDR2 is YNNKEL (reference sequence). V lost 5 bases and J 1 base, leaving 11 bases between the germline ends. The CDR3 loop spans 14 amino acids. In its sample, this clonotype was seen many times. The TCR cDNA carried a universal primer site and UMIs from 5'RACE template switching. From the 5' RACE reads, TCRdb called clonotypes with MiXCR, one entry per CDR3 protein. This sample has about 13,000 distinct CDR3 sequences, with roughly 4.6% found just once. This receptor was obtained from a man aged 30-40 years who received the YFV17D yellow fever vaccine. The chain links TRBV3-1 to TRBJ2-5; D ambiguous. The sample was PBMCs, either bulk or a sorted T-cell subset (CD4+, CD8+, memory, or dextramer-sorted; not recorded which), taken 45 days after the yellow fever booster vaccination. CDR3 residues: CASSYTTIQETQYF. CDR3 bases: TGTGCCAGCAGCTACACTACCATCCAAGAGACCCAGTACTTC.